A selection of T cell receptor beta chains follows, all from one sample in a study of blood T cell repertoires in COVID-19. TCRdb's table, derived via immunoSEQ multiplex PCR, lists solely in-frame clones and lacks some. The sample has about 250,000 clones; about 91% are singletons. The sample comprised peripheral blood. All receptors come from a man older than 75 with acute or convalescent COVID-19. CDR3s include the opening cysteine and the closing phenylalanine or tryptophan. D genes are given only for firm matches.

j_call d_call v_call cdr3_aa cdr3_nt
TRBJ2-5 NA TRBV24-1 CATSPGEGVETQYF TGTGCCACCAGCCCGGGAGAAGGGGTAGAGACCCAGTACTTC
TRBJ2-4 NA TRBV14 CASSQDNSRENIQYF TGTGCCAGCAGCCAAGATAATAGCAGAGAAAACATTCAGTACTTC
TRBJ2-3 TRBD1 TRBV5-4 CASSLATDRSTDTQYF TGTGCCAGCAGCTTGGCTACGGACAGGTCCACAGATACGCAGTATTTT
TRBJ1-2 NA TRBV12-3/TRBV12-4 CASRIRGNYGYTF TGTGCCAGCAGGATCAGGGGTAACTATGGCTACACCTTC
TRBJ2-3 NA TRBV12-3/TRBV12-4 CASSFGTPDTQYF TGTGCCAGCAGTTTTGGGACTCCAGATACGCAGTATTTT
TRBJ2-1 TRBD1 TRBV15 CATSRSTGQGRAYNEQFF TGTGCCACCAGCAGATCAACGGGACAGGGTAGGGCCTACAATGAGCAGTTCTTC
TRBJ1-3 NA TRBV14 CASSQAGSSGNTIYF TGTGCCAGCAGCCAAGCGGGTTCCTCTGGAAACACCATATATTTT
TRBJ2-7 TRBD1 TRBV7-9 CASSFTGTGDEQYF TGTGCCAGCAGCTTTACCGGGACAGGGGACGAGCAGTACTTC
TRBJ1-4 NA TRBV18 CASGDEDRITNEKLFF TGTGCCAGCGGCGACGAGGACAGAATTACTAATGAAAAACTGTTTTTT
TRBJ1-5 NA TRBV5-1 CASSLVEERANQPQHF TGCGCCAGCAGCTTGGTGGAGGAGAGGGCCAATCAGCCCCAGCATTTT
TRBJ2-5 NA TRBV7-7 CASSLGGLGETQYF TGTGCTAGCAGCTTAGGGGGGCTGGGGGAGACCCAGTACTTC
TRBJ1-3 TRBD1 TRBV28 CASSTGANTIYF TGTGCCAGCAGCACAGGGGCGAACACCATATATTTT
TRBJ1-2 NA TRBV7-9 CASSPQNYYGYTF TGTGCCAGCAGCCCCCAAAATTACTATGGCTACACCTTC